The clone carrying this T cell receptor beta chain was seen more than once but under ten times. As yet, its antigen is unknown. The source of the sample is a study of T cells in Graves' hyperthyroidism and ophthalmopathy. Study background: Upon initial diagnosis and before any treatment, peripheral blood was collected. Study-level points and caveats: In blood, most of the thyroid clonotypes expanded above 0.001 were also present.

From RNA transcripts, TCR beta CDR3 regions were amplified. The study used the HTBI primer set for a first-round RT-PCR of the TCR CDR3. MiXCR, applied by TCRdb to the multiplex PCR reads, yields one record per CDR3 protein. The data hold hundreds of thousands of distinct CDR3 sequences, with 15% to 18% observed a single time. CDR3 length: 16 residues. Trimming cost V 2 bases and J 8 bases; bases outside gene matches: 9. The germline CDR1 and CDR2 sequences are MNHEY and SVGAGI. Clinical symptoms, serum thyroxine and TRAb, thyroid ultrasound and orbital computed tomography together formed the diagnostic basis. PBMCs were derived from 10 ml fresh peripheral blood.

The sample taken for sequencing was blood. The chain carries TRBV6-5 and TRBJ2-1; 10 bases agree with TRBD2. This TCR came from a woman aged 18 to 35 with Graves' hyperthyroidism. The CDR3 DNA reads TGTGCCAGCAGTTACCCGTCTAGCGGGGGTCGGGATGAGCAGTTCTTC. Translation gives CASSYPSSGGRDEQFF.